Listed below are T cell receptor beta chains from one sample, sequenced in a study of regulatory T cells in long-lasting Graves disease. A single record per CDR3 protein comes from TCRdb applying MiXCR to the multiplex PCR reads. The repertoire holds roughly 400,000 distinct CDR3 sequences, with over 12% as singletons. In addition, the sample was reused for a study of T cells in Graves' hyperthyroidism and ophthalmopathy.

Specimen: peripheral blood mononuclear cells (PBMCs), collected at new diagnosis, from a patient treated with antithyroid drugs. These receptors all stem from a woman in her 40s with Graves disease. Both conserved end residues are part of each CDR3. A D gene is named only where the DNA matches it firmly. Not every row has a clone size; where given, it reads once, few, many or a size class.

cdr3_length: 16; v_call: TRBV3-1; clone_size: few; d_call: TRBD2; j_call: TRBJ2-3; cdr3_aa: CASSAGTSSLTDTQYF; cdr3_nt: TGTGCCAGCAGCGCCGGGACTAGCAGCCTCACAGATACGCAGTATTTT
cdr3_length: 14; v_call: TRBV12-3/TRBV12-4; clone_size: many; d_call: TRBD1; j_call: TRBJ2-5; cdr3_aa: CASSKDRGRETQYF; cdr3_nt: TGTGCCAGCAGTAAAGACAGGGGGCGGGAGACCCAGTACTTC
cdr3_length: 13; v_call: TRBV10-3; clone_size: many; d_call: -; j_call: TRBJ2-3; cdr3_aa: CATQRPETDTQYF; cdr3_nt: TGTGCCACCCAGAGACCTGAGACAGATACGCAGTATTTT
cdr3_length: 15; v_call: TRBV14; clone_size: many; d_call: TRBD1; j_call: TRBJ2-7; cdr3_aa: CASSQGKGQGPEQYF; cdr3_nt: TGTGCCAGCAGCCAAGGAAAGGGACAGGGACCCGAGCAGTACTTC
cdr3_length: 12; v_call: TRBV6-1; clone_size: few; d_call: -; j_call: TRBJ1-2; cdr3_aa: CASSLTMRGYTF; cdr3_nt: TGTGCCAGCTCCCTGACGATGAGGGGCTACACCTTC
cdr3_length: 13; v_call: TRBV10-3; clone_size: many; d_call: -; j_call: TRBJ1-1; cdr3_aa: CAISRDKNTEAFF; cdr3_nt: TGTGCCATCAGCAGGGACAAGAACACTGAAGCTTTCTTT
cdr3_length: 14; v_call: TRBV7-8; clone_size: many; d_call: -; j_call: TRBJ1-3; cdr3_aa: CASSNQISGNTIYF; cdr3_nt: TGTGCCAGCAGCAATCAAATCTCTGGAAACACCATATATTTT
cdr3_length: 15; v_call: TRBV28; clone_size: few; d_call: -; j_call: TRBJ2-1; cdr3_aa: CASSPSTDSYNEQFF; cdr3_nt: TGTGCCAGCAGTCCTTCGACAGACTCCTACAATGAGCAGTTCTTC
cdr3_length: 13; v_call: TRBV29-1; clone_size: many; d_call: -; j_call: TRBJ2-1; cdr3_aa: CSVGPPGYNEQFF; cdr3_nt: TGCAGCGTCGGACCCCCAGGGTACAATGAGCAGTTCTTC
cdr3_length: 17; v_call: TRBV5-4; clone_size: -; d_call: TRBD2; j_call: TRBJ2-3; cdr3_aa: CASSLALAGGLTDTQYF; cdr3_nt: TGTGCCAGCAGCTTGGCCCTAGCGGGAGGACTAACAGATACGCAGTATTTT
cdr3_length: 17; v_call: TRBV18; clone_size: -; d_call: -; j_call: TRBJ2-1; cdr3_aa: CASSPPKNGPGDAEQFF; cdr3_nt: TGTGCCAGCTCACCACCTAAGAACGGGCCCGGGGACGCTGAGCAGTTCTTC
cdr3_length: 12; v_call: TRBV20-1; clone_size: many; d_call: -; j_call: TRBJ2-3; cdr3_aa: CSAREGTDTQYF; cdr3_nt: TGCAGTGCTAGAGAAGGGACGGATACGCAGTATTTT
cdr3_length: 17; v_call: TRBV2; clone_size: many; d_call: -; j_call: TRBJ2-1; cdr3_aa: CASSGQERRAGYNEQFF; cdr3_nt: TGTGCCAGCAGTGGCCAGGAACGGAGGGCCGGCTACAATGAGCAGTTCTTC
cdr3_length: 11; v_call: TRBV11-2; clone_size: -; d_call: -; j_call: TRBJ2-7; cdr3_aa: CASSLGLEQCF; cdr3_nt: TGTGCCAGCAGCCTAGGGCTGGAGCAGTGCTTC
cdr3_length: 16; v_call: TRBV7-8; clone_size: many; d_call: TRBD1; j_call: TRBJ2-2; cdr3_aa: CASSLETGGQTWELFF; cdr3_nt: TGTGCCAGCAGCTTAGAGACAGGGGGCCAAACCTGGGAGCTGTTTTTT
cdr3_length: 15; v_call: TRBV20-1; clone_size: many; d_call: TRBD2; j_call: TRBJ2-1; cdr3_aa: CSARVGLAGAIEQFF; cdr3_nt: TGCAGTGCTAGAGTGGGACTAGCGGGAGCCATTGAGCAGTTCTTC
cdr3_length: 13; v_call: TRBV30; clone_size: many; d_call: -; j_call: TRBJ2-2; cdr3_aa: CAWSAWGTGELFF; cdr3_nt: TGTGCCTGGAGTGCCTGGGGCACCGGGGAGCTGTTTTTT
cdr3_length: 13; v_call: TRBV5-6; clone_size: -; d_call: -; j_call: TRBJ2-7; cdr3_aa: CASSLVAVPEQYF; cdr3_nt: TGTGCCAGCAGCTTGGTGGCGGTTCCCGAGCAGTACTTC
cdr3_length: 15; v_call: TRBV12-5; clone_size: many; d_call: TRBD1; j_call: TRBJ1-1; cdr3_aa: CASGFQGAWNTEAFF; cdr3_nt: TGTGCTAGTGGTTTCCAGGGGGCTTGGAACACTGAAGCTTTCTTT
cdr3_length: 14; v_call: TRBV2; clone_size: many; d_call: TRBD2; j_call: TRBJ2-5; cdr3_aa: CASSEQGGQETQYF; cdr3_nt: TGTGCCAGCAGTGAACAGGGAGGGCAAGAGACCCAGTACTTC
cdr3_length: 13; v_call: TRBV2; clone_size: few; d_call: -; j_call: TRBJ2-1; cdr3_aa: CASSEIVYNEQFF; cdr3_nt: TGTGCCAGCAGTGAAATCGTGTACAATGAGCAGTTCTTC
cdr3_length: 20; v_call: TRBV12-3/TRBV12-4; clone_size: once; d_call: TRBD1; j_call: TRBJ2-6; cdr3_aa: CASSLHWTGPHRSGANVLTF; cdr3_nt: TGTGCCAGCAGTTTACATTGGACAGGGCCTCATCGCTCTGGGGCCAACGTCCTGACTTTC
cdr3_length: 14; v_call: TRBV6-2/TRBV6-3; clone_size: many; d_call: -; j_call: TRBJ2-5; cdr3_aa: CASKEQARGETQYF; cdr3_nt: TGTGCCAGCAAAGAACAAGCCCGGGGAGAGACCCAGTACTTC
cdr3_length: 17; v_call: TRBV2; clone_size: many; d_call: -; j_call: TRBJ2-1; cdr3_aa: CASSASRLAQEGSEQFF; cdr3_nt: TGTGCCAGCAGTGCCTCGCGTCTAGCCCAAGAAGGTAGTGAGCAGTTCTTC
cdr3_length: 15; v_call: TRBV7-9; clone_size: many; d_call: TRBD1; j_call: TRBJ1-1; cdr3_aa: CASSLGDRGKSEAFF; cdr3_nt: TGTGCCAGCAGCTTGGGTGACAGGGGTAAATCCGAAGCTTTCTTT
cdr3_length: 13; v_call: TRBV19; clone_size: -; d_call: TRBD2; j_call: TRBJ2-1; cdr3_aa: CASRLAEASEQFF; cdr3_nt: TGTGCCAGTAGGCTAGCGGAGGCGAGTGAGCAGTTCTTC
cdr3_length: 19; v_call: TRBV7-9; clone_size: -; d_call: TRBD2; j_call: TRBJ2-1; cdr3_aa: CASSLRNISGSASYDEQFF; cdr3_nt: TGTGCCAGCAGCCTAAGAAATATCAGCGGGAGCGCATCCTACGATGAGCAGTTCTTC
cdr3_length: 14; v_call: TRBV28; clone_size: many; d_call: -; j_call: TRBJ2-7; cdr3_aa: CASSPPLTSYEQYF; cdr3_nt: TGTGCCAGCAGTCCACCCCTTACCTCCTACGAGCAGTACTTC
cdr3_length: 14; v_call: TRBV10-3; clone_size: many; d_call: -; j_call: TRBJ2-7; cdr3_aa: CAISDGDGAYEQYF; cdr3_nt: TGTGCCATCAGTGATGGGGACGGAGCCTACGAGCAGTACTTC
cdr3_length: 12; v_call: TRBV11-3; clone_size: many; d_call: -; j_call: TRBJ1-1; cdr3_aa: CASSLEQAEAFF; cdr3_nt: TGTGCCAGCAGCTTAGAACAGGCTGAAGCTTTCTTT
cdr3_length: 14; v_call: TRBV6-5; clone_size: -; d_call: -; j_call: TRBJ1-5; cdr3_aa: CASSSRGGNQPQHF; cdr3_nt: TGTGCCAGCAGTTCTCGGGGCGGCAATCAGCCCCAGCATTTT
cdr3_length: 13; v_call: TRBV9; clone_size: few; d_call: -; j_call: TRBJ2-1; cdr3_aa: CASSQNYGDEQFF; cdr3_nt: TGTGCCAGCAGCCAGAATTACGGCGATGAGCAGTTCTTC
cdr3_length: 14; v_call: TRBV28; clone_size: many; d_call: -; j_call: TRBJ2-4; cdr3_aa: CASSFGDLGNIQYF; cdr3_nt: TGTGCCAGCAGTTTCGGGGACTTGGGAAACATTCAGTACTTC
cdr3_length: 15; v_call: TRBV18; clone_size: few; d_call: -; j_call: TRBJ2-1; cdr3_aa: CASSPPDNHYNEQFF; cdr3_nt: TGTGCCAGCTCACCACCGGACAATCACTACAATGAGCAGTTCTTC
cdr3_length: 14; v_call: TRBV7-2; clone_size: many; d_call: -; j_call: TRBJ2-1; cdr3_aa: CASGGSGLLGEQFF; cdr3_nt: TGTGCCAGCGGGGGGTCGGGGCTATTGGGTGAGCAGTTCTTC
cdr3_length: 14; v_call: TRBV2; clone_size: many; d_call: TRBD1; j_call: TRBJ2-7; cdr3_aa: CARQGQTTFYEQYF; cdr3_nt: TGTGCCAGACAGGGACAGACAACTTTCTACGAGCAGTACTTC
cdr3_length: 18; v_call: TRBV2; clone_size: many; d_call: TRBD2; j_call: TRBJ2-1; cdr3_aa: CASSVEREARRSYNEQFF; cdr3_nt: TGTGCCAGCAGTGTGGAGCGGGAGGCCCGGAGGTCCTACAATGAGCAGTTCTTC
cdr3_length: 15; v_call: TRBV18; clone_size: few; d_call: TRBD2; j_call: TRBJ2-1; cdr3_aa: CASSPTLAGEGKQFF; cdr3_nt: TGTGCCAGCTCACCAACCCTAGCGGGAGAGGGAAAGCAGTTCTTC
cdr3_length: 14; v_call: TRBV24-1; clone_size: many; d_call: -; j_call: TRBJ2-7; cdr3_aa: CATSDSGTDYEQYF; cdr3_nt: TGTGCCACCAGTGATTCTGGGACGGACTACGAGCAGTACTTC
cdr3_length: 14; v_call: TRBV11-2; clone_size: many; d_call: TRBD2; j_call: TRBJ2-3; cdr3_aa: CASSMTSFADTQYF; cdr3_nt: TGTGCCAGCAGCATGACTAGCTTCGCAGATACGCAGTATTTT
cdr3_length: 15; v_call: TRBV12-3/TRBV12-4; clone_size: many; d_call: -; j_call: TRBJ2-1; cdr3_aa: CASVYGGTPYNEQFF; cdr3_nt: TGTGCCAGCGTTTATGGCGGGACCCCCTACAATGAGCAGTTCTTC
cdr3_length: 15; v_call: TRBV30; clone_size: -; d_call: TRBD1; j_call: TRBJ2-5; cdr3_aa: CAWSADRGLEETQYF; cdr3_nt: TGTGCCTGGAGTGCCGACAGGGGGCTGGAAGAGACCCAGTACTTC
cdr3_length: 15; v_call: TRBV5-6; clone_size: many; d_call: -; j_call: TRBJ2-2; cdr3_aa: CASSFSVGHPGELFF; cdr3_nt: TGTGCCAGCAGCTTTAGTGTCGGACACCCCGGGGAGCTGTTTTTT
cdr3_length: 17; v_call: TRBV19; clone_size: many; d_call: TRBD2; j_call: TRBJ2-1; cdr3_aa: CASSIAGGGLVQPEQFF; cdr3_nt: TGTGCCAGTAGTATAGCGGGAGGGGGACTAGTCCAACCGGAGCAGTTCTTC
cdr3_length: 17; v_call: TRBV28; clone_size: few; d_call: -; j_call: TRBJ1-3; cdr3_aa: CASSRGGAMSSGNTIYF; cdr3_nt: TGTGCCAGCAGCCGTGGGGGGGCGATGAGCTCTGGAAACACCATATATTTT
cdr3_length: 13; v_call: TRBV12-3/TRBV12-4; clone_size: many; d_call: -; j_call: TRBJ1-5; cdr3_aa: CASNANSNQPQHF; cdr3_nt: TGTGCCAGCAACGCGAACAGCAATCAGCCCCAGCATTTT